This TCR beta chain was retrieved from a study of T cell changes during pregnancy in multiple sclerosis. TCRdb's copy holds only in-frame clones and misses some; the assay was immunoSEQ multiplex PCR. Of tens of thousands of clones listed, approximately 92% are singletons. Germline V gene lookup returns CDR1 LGHNA and CDR2 YNFKEQ. The trim removed 0 bases at V and 6 bases at J, leaving 8 bases unmatched. There are 17 residues in the CDR3. Sequencing was performed on peripheral blood. The clonotype originates from a female donor with multiple sclerosis, enrolled in a pregnancy study. The J gene is TRBJ1-2, the V gene TRBV4-2; 12 nucleotides align to TRBD1. This CDR3 reads CASSQDRDRGLGNGYTF. For the CDR3, the DNA is TGTGCCAGCAGCCAAGATAGGGACAGGGGGCTGGGTAATGGCTACACCTTC.